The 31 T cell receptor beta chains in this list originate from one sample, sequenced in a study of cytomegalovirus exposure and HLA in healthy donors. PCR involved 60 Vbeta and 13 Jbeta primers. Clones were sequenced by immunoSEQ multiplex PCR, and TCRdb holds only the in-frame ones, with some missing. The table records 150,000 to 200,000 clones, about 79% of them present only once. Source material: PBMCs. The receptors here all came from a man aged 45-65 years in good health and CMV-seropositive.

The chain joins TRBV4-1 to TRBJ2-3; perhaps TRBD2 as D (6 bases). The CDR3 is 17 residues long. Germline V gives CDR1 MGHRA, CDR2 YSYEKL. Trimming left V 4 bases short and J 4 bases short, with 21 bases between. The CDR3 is CASSPTWPLPGADTQYF. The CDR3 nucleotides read TGCGCCAGCAGCCCCACTTGGCCACTACCGGGGGCAGATACGCAGTATTTT.

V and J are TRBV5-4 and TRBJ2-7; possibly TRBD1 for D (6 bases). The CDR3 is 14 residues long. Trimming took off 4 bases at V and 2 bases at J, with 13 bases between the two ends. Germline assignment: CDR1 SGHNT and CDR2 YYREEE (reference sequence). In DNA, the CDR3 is TGTGCCAGCAGCGCGAGACAGGTGGCCTACGAGCAGTACGTC. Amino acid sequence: CASSARQVAYEQYV.

CDR3 residues: CASSQDRDGPGYTF. For the CDR3, the DNA is TGTGCCAGCTCACAGGACAGGGACGGACCTGGCTACACCTTC. V usage is TRBV18 and J usage is TRBJ1-2; 8 bases map to TRBD1. Unmatched junction bases numbered 8, after V lost 4 bases and J lost 7 bases. The CDR3 is 14 amino acids. Germline CDR1 is KGHSH and CDR2 is LQKENI. Full variable domain (remainder filled in from reference TRBV18 and TRBJ1-2): NAGVMQNPRHLVRRRGQEARLRCSPMKGHSHVYWYRQLPEEGLKFMVYLQKENIIDESGMPKERFSAEFPKEGPSILRIQQVVRGDSAAYFCASSQDRDGPGYTFGSGTRLTVV.

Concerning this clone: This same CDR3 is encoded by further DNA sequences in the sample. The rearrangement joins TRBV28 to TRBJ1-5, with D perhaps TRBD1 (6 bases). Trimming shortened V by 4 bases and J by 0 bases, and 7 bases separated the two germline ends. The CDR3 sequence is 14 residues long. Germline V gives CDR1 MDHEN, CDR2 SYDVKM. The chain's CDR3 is CASSSGVSNQPQHF. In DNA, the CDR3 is TGTGCCAGCAGTTCAGGGGTTAGCAATCAGCCCCAGCATTTT.

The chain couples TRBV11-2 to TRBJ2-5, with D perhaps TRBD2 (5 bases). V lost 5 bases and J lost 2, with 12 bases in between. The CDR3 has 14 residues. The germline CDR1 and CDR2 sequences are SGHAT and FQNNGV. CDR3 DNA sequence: TGTGCCAGCAGCCCCCCGGGCGGGCAAGAGACCCAGTACTTC. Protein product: CASSPPGGQETQYF.

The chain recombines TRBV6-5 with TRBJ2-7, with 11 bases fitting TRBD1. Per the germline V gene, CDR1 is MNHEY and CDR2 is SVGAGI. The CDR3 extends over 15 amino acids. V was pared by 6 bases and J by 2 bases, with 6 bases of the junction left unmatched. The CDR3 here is CASRRDRGTTYEQYV. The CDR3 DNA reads TGTGCCAGCAGGAGGGACAGGGGGACTACCTACGAGCAGTACGTC.

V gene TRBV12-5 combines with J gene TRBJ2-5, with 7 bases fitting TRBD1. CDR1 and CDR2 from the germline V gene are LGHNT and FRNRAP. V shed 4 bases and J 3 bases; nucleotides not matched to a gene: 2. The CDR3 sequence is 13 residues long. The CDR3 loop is CASGYDREETQYF. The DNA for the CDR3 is TGTGCTAGTGGTTACGACAGGGAAGAGACCCAGTACTTC.

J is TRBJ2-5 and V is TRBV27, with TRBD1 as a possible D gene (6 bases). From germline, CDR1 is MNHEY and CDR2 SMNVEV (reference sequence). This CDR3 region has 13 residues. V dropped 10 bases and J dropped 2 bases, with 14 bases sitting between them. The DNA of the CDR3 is TGTGCCACTTCGGACAGTATTCAAGAGACCCAGTACTTC. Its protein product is CATSDSIQETQYF.

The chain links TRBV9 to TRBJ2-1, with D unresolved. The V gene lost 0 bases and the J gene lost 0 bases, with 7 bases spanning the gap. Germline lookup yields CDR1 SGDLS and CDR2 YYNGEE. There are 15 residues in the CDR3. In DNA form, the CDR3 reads TGTGCCAGCAGCGTAGTCACCAGCTCCTACAATGAGCAGTTCTTC. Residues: CASSVVTSSYNEQFF. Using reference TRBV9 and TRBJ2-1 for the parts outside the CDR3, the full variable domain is DSGVTQTPKHLITATGQRVTLRCSPRSGDLSVYWYQQSLDQGLQFLIQYYNGEERAKGNILERFSAQQFPDLHSELNLSSLELGDSALYFCASSVVTSSYNEQFFGPGTRLTVL.

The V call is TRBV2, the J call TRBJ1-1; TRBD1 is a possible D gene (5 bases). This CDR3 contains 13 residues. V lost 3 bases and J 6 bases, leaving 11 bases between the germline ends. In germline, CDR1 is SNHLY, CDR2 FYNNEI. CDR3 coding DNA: TGTGCCAGCAGTGATCAGGGTATCGCTGAAGCTTTCTTT. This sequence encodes CASSDQGIAEAFF.

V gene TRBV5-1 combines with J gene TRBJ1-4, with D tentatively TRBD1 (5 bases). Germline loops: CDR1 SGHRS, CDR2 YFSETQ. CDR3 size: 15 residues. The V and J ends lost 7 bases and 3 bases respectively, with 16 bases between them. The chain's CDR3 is CASSKGPPANEKLFF. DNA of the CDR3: TGCGCCAGCTCGAAGGGGCCCCCAGCTAATGAAAAACTGTTTTTT.

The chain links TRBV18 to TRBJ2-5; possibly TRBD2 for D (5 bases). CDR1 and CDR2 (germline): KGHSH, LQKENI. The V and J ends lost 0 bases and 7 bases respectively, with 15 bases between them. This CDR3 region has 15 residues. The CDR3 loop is CASSPPETKLGTQYF. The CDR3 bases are TGTGCCAGCTCACCACCGGAGACTAAACTGGGGACCCAGTACTTC.

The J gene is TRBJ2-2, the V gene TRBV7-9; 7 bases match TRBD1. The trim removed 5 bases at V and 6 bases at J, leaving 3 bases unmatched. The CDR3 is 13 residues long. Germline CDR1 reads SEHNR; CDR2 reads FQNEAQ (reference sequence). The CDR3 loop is CASSPQGAGELFF. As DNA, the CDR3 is TGTGCCAGCAGCCCCCAGGGGGCCGGGGAGCTGTTTTTT.

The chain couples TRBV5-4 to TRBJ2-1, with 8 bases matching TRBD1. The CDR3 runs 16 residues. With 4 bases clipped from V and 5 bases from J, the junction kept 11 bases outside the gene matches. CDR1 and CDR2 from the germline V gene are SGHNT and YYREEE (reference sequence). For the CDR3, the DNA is TGTGCCAGCAGCACTGGGACAGGACCGAAAAACAATGAGCAGTTCTTC. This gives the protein CASSTGTGPKNNEQFF.

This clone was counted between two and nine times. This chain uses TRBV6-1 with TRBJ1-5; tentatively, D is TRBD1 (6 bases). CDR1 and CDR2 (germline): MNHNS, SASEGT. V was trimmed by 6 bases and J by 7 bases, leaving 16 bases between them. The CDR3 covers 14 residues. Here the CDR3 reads CASRALQGLQPQHF. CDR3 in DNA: TGTGCCAGCAGGGCCCTACAGGGCCTGCAGCCCCAGCATTTT.

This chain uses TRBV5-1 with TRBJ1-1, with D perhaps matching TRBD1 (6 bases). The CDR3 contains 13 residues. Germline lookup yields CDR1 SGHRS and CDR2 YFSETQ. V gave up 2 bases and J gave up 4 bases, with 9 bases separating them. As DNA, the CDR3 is TGCGCCAGCAGCTTCGGGGGGCCCACTGAAGCTTTCTTT. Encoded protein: CASSFGGPTEAFF.

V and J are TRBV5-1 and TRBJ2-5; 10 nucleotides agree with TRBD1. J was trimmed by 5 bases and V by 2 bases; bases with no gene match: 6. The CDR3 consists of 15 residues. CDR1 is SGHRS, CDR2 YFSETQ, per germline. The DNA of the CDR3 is TGCGCCAGCAGCTTATCTCCGGGACAGGGGGAGACCCAGTACTTC. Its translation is CASSLSPGQGETQYF. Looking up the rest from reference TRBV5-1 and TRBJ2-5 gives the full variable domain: KAGVTQTPRYLIKTRGQQVTLSCSPISGHRSVSWYQQTPGQGLQFLFEYFSETQRNKGNFPGRFSGRQFSNSRSEMNVSTLELGDSALYLCASSLSPGQGETQYFGPGTRLLVL.

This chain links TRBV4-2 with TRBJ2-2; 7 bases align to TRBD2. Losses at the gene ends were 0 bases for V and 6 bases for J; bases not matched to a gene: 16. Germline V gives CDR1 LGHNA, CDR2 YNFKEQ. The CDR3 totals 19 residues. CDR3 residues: CASSQDPPGKGGGPGELFF. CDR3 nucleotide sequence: TGTGCCAGCAGCCAAGATCCCCCAGGGAAGGGCGGGGGACCCGGGGAGCTGTTTTTT.

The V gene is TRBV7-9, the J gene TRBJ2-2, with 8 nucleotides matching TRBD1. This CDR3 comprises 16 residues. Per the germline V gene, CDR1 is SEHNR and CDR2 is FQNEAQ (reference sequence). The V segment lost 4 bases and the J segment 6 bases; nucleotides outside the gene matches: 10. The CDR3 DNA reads TGTGCCAGCAGCTCCCCGGACAGGGTGACACCCGGGGAGCTGTTTTTT. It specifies CASSSPDRVTPGELFF.

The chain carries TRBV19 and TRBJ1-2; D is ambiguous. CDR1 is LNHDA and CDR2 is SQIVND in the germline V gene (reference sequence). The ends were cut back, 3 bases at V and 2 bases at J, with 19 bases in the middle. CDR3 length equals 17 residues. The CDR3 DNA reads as TGTGCCAGTAGTATGAAGTTTTTCGGGAGAGAGAACTATGGCTACACCTTC. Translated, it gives CASSMKFFGRENYGYTF.

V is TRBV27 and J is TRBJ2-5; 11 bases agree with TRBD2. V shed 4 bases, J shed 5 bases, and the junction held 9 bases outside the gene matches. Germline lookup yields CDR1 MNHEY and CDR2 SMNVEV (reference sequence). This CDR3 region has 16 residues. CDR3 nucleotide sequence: TGTGCCAGCAGTTCGGTTAGCGGGGGGGCCTTTGAGACCCAGTACTTC. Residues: CASSSVSGGAFETQYF.

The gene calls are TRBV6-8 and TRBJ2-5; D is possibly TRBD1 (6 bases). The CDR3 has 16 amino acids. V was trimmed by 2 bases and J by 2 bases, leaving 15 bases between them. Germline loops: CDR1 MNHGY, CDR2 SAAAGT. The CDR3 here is CASSYNTGYFQETQYF. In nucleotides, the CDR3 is TGTGCCAGCAGTTACAACACAGGGTATTTTCAAGAGACCCAGTACTTC.

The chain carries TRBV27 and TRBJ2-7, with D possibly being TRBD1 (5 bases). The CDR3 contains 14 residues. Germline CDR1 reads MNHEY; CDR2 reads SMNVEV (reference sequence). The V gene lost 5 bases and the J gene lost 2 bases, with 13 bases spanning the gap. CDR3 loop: CASSPQVSAYEQYF. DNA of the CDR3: TGTGCCAGCAGTCCACAGGTTAGTGCCTACGAGCAGTACTTC.

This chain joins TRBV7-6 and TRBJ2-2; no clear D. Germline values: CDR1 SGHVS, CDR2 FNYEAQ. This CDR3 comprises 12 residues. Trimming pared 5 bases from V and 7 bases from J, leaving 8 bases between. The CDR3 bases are TGTGCCAGCAGCCCGCATAGCGGGGAGCTGTTTTTT. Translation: CASSPHSGELFF.

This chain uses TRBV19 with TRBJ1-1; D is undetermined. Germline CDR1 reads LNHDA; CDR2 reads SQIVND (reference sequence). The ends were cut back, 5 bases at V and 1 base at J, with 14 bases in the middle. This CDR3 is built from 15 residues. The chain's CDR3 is CASSSSSEGNTEAFF. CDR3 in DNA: TGTGCCAGTAGTTCTTCCTCCGAGGGGAACACTGAAGCTTTCTTT.

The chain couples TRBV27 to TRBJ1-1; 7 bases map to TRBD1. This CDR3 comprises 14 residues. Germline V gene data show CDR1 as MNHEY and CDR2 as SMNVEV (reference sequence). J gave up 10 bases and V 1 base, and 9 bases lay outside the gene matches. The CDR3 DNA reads TGTGCCAGCAGTTTATTGGGCGGGACAGCCGTAGCTTTCTTT. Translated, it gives CASSLLGGTAVAFF.

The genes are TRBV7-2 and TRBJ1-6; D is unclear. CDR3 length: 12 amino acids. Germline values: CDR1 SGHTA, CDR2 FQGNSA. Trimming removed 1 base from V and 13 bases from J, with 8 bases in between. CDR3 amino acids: CASSLDRSPLHF. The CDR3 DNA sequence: TGTGCCAGCAGCTTAGATCGGTCTCCCCTCCACTTT.

The CDR3 here is CASSSRLLTDNSPLHF. CDR3 DNA sequence: TGTGCCAGCAGCTCACGACTCCTTACGGATAATTCACCCCTCCACTTT. The chain combines TRBV9 with TRBJ1-6, with D unresolved. V gave up 4 bases and J gave up 5 bases, with 16 bases separating them. The CDR3 contains 16 residues. CDR1 and CDR2 (germline): SGDLS, YYNGEE.

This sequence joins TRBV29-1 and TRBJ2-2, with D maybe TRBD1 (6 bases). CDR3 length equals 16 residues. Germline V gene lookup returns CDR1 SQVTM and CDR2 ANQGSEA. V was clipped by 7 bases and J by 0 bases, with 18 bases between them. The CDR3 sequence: CSARDKDPTNTGELFF. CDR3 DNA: TGCAGCGCCCGGGACAAGGACCCTACGAACACCGGGGAGCTGTTTTTT.

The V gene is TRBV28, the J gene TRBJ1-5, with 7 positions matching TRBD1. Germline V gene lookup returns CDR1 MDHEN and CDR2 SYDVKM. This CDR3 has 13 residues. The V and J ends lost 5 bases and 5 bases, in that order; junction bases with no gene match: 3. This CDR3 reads CASSATGYQPQHF. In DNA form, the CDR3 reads TGTGCCAGCAGTGCGACAGGGTATCAGCCCCAGCATTTT.

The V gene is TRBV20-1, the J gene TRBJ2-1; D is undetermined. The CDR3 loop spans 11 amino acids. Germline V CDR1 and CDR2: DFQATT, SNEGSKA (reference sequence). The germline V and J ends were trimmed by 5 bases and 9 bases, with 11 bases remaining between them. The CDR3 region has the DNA TGCAGTGCTCCCAGGTTGGGTGAGCAGTTCTTC. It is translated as CSAPRLGEQFF.